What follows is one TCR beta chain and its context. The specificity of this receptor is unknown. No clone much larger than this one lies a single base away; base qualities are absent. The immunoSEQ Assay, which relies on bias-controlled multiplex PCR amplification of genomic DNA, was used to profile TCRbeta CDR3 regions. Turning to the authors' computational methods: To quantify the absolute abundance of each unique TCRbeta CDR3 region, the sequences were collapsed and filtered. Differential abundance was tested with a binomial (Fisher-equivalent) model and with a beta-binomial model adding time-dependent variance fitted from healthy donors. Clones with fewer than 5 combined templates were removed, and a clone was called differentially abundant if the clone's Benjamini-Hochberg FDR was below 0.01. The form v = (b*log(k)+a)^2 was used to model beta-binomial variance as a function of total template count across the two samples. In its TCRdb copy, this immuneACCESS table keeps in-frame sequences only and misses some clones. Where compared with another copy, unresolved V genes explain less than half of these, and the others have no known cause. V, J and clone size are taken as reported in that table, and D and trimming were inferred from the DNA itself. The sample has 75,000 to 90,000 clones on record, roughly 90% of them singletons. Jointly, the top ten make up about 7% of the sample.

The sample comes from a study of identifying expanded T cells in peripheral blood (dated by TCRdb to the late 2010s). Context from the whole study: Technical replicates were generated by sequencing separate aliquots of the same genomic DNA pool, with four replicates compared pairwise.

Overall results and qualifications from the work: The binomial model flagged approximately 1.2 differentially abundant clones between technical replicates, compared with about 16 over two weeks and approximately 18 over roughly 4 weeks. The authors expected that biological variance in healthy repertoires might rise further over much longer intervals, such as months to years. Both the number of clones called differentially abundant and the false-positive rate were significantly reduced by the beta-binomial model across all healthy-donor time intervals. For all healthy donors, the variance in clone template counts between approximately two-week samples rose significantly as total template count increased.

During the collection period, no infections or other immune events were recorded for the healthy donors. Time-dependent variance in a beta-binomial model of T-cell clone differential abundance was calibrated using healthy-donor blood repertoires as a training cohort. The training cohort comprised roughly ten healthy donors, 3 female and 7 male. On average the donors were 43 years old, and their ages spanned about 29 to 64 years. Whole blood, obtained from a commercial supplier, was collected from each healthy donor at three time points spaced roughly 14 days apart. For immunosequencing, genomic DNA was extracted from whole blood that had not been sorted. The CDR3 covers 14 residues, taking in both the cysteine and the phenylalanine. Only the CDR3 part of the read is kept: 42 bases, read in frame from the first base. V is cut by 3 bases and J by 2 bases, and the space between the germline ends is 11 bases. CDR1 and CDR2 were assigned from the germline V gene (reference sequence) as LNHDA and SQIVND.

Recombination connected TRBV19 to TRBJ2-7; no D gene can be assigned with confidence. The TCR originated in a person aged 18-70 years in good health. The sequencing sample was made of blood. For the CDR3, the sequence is CASSISTQTYEQYF. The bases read TGTGCCAGTAGTATCTCGACCCAAACCTACGAGCAGTACTTC.